The present entry profiles one T cell receptor beta chain with its context. Seattle patients were enrolled while actively infected and followed longitudinally. This sample was included in a study of blood T cell repertoires in COVID-19. About the study: Samples came from the United States, Italy and Spain, spanning acute and convalescent COVID-19.

Trimming cost V 8 bases and J 4 bases, with 17 bases left between them. From germline, CDR1 is LGHDT and CDR2 YNNKEL (reference sequence). The CDR3 is made up of 14 amino acids. Authors' analysis steps: Nucleated cell counts were estimated from reference gene primer amplification. Produced via immunoSEQ multiplex PCR; TCRdb's table is partial and in-frame only. V and J calls and clone size follow that table, whereas D and trimming were derived from the DNA. The table records about 420,000 clones, about 90% of them present only once. The J gene is TRBJ1-1, the V gene TRBV3-1 (or the pseudogene TRBV3-2); D is undetermined. The sample taken for sequencing was peripheral blood. The origin of this receptor is a man younger than 35 with COVID-19, enrolled during active disease. In nucleotides, the CDR3 is TGTGCCAGCGCCACGGGCGGCCGGGGCACTGAAGCTTTCTTT. Its translation: CASATGGRGTEAFF.